This TCR beta chain was recovered during a study of post-analysis software for immune sequencing data. At the level of the study: In terms of disease course, relapsing-remitting, secondary progressive and progressive-relapsing multiple sclerosis were included. Whole-study findings and limits: Multiple sclerosis patients showed significantly lower normalized Chao1 diversity than controls did. Under the F measure, samples that were prepared in one batch clustered strongly together. Patients used roughly five TRBV segments, including TRBV5-6, TRBV5-1 and TRBV20-1, more often than controls.

The library was made from cDNA and included unique molecular identifiers. cDNA molecules numbering approximately 500,000 came from roughly 1.1 to 9.2 million T cells. Using its own MiXCR run on the PCR reads, TCRdb lists one record per CDR3 protein. The sample holds approximately 660,000 distinct CDR3 sequences, approximately 60% seen once. About this clonotype: Its target is unknown.

Trimming cost V 11 bases and J 3 bases, with 31 bases left between them. The CDR3 extends over 18 amino acids. Looked up from germline, CDR1 is SGHAT and CDR2 is FQNNGV. V and J are TRBV11-2 and TRBJ1-1; D might be TRBD1 (6 bases). The receptor was isolated from a girl aged 2-10 years with multiple sclerosis. The material sequenced was blood. The CDR3 nucleotides read TGTGCCCCAAAAAATCCGCGGGTTAACCAGGGGAGGGACACTGAAGCTTTCTTT. Its protein product is CAPKNPRVNQGRDTEAFF.